This TCR beta chain comes out of a study of Graves' ophthalmopathy and Graves' hyperthyroidism. Whole-study context: Being free of ophthalmopathy for 18 months of follow-up defined stable hyperthyroidism. Points from the study as a whole: With a specificity of roughly 72% and a sensitivity of roughly 71%, the model predicted ophthalmopathy progression. A model of 13 signatures distinguished ophthalmopathy from stable hyperthyroidism at under 90% sensitivity and about 80% specificity.

Diagnosis relied on clinical symptoms, serum thyroxine, TRAb, thyroid ultrasound and orbital computed tomography. The germline V gene encodes CDR1 SGHDN and CDR2 FVKESK. Between the trimmed V and J ends, which lost 4 bases and 11 bases, there was a span of 21 bases. This CDR3 contains 15 residues. RNA transcripts were the source from which TCR beta CDR3 regions were amplified. HTBI primers primed a first-round RT-PCR, and a second-round multiplex PCR followed. TCRdb recomputed calls from the multiplex PCR reads with MiXCR, one row per CDR3 protein. Of roughly 1.1 million distinct CDR3 sequences listed, about 36% are singletons. Regarding this clonotype: Its target is not known. This may come from a read error, since a much larger clone is one base off.

The V gene is TRBV14, the J gene TRBJ1-5; TRBD1 might be the D (6 bases). The sequenced material came from peripheral blood or thyroid tissue (not recorded which). This sequence was found in an adult man with Graves' hyperthyroidism. The chain's CDR3 is CASSPEPVTGSTQHF. The CDR3 bases are TGTGCCAGCAGCCCAGAACCGGTCACAGGGTCGACCCAGCATTTT.